This TCR beta chain comes out of a study of CD8 T cells in ankylosing spondylitis. The CDR3 length is 14 residues. CDR1 is LNHDA, CDR2 SQIVND, per germline (reference sequence). Trimming removed 3 bases from V and 4 bases from J, with 13 bases in between. From the 5' RACE reads, TCRdb called clonotypes with MiXCR, one entry per CDR3 protein. The table includes around 340,000 distinct CDR3 sequences, about 15% detected once. This clonotype has only one observation. The rearrangement links TRBV19 to TRBJ2-7; D is unresolved. The clonotype originates from a male donor with ankylosing spondylitis or in good health (not recorded which). The sequenced sample was blood, either unsorted or a sorted T cell fraction (not recorded which). CDR3 residues: CASSMQWPPYEQYF. The CDR3 DNA is TGTGCCAGTAGTATGCAGTGGCCCCCTTACGAGCAGTACTTC.